The 8 T cell receptor beta chains reported below all come from one sample, sequenced in a study of CD8+ T cells in alopecia areata. As the sequencing template, cDNA was produced by extracting RNA and reverse transcribing it. Only in-frame clones appear in the TCRdb table, and some are missing; sequencing was by immunoSEQ multiplex PCR. The sample has fewer than 150,000 clones, 55% to 70% seen once. Sequencing was done on a sample of CD4+ T cells sorted from blood. The receptors stem from a human donor in good health.

The V call is TRBV18, the J call TRBJ2-5; 8 nucleotides align to TRBD1. This CDR3 has 15 residues. J was trimmed by 5 bases and V by 4 bases; bases with no gene match: 9. Germline CDR1 and CDR2: KGHSH and LQKENI. The CDR3 sequence is CASSRSTGAGETQYF. The CDR3 region has the DNA TGTGCCAGCTCACGCTCGACAGGGGCGGGGGAGACCCAGTACTTC.

The chain has TRBV6-5 and TRBJ2-7, with D tentatively TRBD2 (7 bases). This CDR3 spans 15 amino acids. Trimming removed 5 bases at V and 2 bases at J, with 16 bases between. Germline CDR1 is MNHEY and CDR2 is SVGAGI. CDR3 region: CASSQGGGAPYEQYF. Here the CDR3 DNA reads TGTGCCAGCAGTCAGGGAGGGGGTGCTCCCTACGAGCAGTACTTC.

V and J are TRBV4-2 and TRBJ2-3; a possible D gene is TRBD1 (5 bases). V gave up 1 base and J gave up 0 bases, with 14 bases separating them. The CDR3 extends over 17 amino acids. Germline CDR1 is LGHNA and CDR2 is YNFKEQ. The CDR3 DNA is TGTGCCAGCAGCCAAGTCCGCCAACAGGCGAGCACAGATACGCAGTATTTT. Amino acid sequence: CASSQVRQQASTDTQYF.

A note on this clone: An end of the junction differs from the germline gene, which may be a read error. V and J are TRBV6-1 and TRBJ2-3, with D possibly being TRBD1 (6 bases). Germline V gives CDR1 MNHNS, CDR2 SASEGT. The CDR3 covers 16 residues. The CDR3 DNA reads as TGTGCCAGCAGCGAAGCTTCCCAGGGGTATTCAGATACGCAGTATTTT. The encoded protein is CASSEASQGYSDTQYF.

The genes are TRBV27 and TRBJ1-6, with D unclear. Germline CDR1 MNHEY, CDR2 SMNVEV (reference sequence). The CDR3 has 15 residues. The V and J ends lost 1 base and 6 bases respectively, with 10 bases between them. CDR3 coding DNA: TGTGCCAGCAGTTTATGGGCGACGAGTAATTCACCCCTCCACTTT. Its translation: CASSLWATSNSPLHF.

The rearrangement uses TRBV6-6 and TRBJ2-7; maybe TRBD2 (5 bases). CDR3 length: 14 amino acids. Trimming removed 7 bases from V and 0 bases from J, with 13 bases in between. CDR1 is MNHNY, CDR2 SVGAGI, per germline (reference sequence). For the CDR3, the DNA is TGTGCCAGCACCGGACTGGGGAGCTCCTACGAGCAGTACTTC. Amino acids: CASTGLGSSYEQYF.

This clone was seen a few times. V and J are TRBV6-6 and TRBJ2-3, with 7 bases identical to TRBD1. V lost 0 bases, J lost 1 base, and 1 base stayed unmatched. The CDR3 contains 15 residues. The germline V gene has CDR1 MNHNY and CDR2 SVGAGI (reference sequence). The chain's CDR3 is CASSYSGTGTDTQYF. The DNA for the CDR3 is TGTGCCAGCAGTTACTCGGGGACAGGCACAGATACGCAGTATTTT.

This chain connects TRBV2 to TRBJ1-5; 10 bases are a match to TRBD1. With V trimmed by 7 bases and J by 3 bases, 3 bases remained unmatched. The CDR3 has 14 residues. CDR1 is SNHLY, CDR2 FYNNEI, per germline. CDR3 sequence (DNA): TGTGCCAGCACCGGGACAGGGGTCAATCAGCCCCAGCATTTT. As protein: CASTGTGVNQPQHF.